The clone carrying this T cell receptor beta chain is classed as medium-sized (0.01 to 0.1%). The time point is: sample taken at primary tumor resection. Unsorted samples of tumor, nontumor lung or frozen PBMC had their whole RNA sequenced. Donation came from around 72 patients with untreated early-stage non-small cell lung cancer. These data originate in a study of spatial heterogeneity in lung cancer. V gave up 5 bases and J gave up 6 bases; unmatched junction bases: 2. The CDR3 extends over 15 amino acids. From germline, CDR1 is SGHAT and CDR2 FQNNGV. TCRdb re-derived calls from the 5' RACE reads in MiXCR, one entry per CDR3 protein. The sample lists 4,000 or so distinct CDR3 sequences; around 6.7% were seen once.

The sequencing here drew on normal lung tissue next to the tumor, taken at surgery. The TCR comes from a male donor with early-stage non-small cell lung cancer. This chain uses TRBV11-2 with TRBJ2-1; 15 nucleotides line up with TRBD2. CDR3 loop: CASSPGLAGGNEQFF. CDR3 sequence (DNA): TGTGCCAGCAGCCCGGGACTAGCGGGAGGCAATGAGCAGTTCTTC.